A single sample is the source of the 29 T cell receptor delta chains below, sequenced in a study of Vδ1+ human thymocytes. Sequences come from RNA converted to cDNA by reverse transcription. The CDR3 regions were amplified by multiplex PCR from V-gene primers to a constant-region primer. TCRdb reanalysed the multiplex PCR reads via CATT. Of 50,000 to 60,000 delta-chain clones listed, roughly 16% are singletons. Which antigens these TCRs recognize remains unknown. Study-wide results and limits: Thymic TRG and TRD repertoires appeared highly polyclonal.

Sequenced sample: Vdelta1+ gamma-delta thymocytes from the thymus. The subset is: FACS-sorted CD3+ TCRalphabeta- TCRVdelta1+ TCRVdelta2- thymocytes. The receptors derive from a girl under three years old who had congenital heart surgery.

This clone was seen only a few times. J is TRDJ1 and V is TRDV1; 13 nucleotides align to TRDD3. V was pared by 4 bases and J by 1 base, with 18 bases of the junction left unmatched. This CDR3 is 21 amino acids long. CDR1 TSWWSYY and CDR2 QGS come from the germline V gene. This CDR3 is CALGGPRGPYWGIRFTDKLIF. CDR3 DNA sequence: TGTGCTCTTGGGGGCCCCCGGGGGCCGTACTGGGGGATACGCTTCACCGATAAACTCATCTTT.

The chain links TRDV1 to TRDJ1, with 8 bases identical to TRDD3. The CDR3 loop spans 18 amino acids. The V gene's germline CDR1 is TSWWSYY and CDR2 QGS. Unmatched junction bases numbered 13, after V lost 3 bases and J lost 1 base. The CDR3: CALGEGLRTGGSTDKLIF. The CDR3 DNA reads as TGTGCTCTTGGGGAGGGGCTCCGTACTGGGGGCAGCACCGATAAACTCATCTTT.

V gene TRDV1 combines with J gene TRDJ1; the D gene could be TRDD2 or TRDD3 (6 bases each). The germline V gene has CDR1 TSWWSYY and CDR2 QGS. The CDR3 has 24 residues. Trimming pared 3 bases from V and 0 bases from J, leaving 38 bases between. The CDR3 reads CALGESPLLPVVLGGNSYTDKLIF. Here the CDR3 DNA reads TGTGCTCTTGGGGAGTCTCCCCTTCTTCCTGTAGTCCTCGGGGGGAATTCGTACACCGATAAACTCATCTTT.

This clone is medium-sized in the sample. J is TRDJ3 and V is TRDV2; 7 positions agree with TRDD3. This CDR3 region has 19 residues. Germline lookup yields CDR1 GEAIGNYY and CDR2 EKD. V shed 1 base, J shed 0 bases, and the junction held 8 bases outside the gene matches. The CDR3, as DNA: TGTGCCTGTGACACGAGCGGGGATAAAAGCTCCTGGGACACCCGACAGATGTTTTTC. This encodes CACDTSGDKSSWDTRQMFF.

This rearrangement joins TRDV1 to TRDJ1, with D tentatively TRDD2 (8 bases). Between the trimmed V and J ends, which lost 5 bases and 0 bases, there was a span of 34 bases. Germline assignment: CDR1 TSWWSYY and CDR2 QGS. This CDR3 region has 22 residues. CDR3 in amino acids: CALGNSLPRGLGGSGYTDKLIF. The DNA for the CDR3 is TGTGCTCTTGGGAACAGCCTTCCTAGAGGGCTGGGGGGTTCAGGGTACACCGATAAACTCATCTTT.

This chain joins TRAV29/DV5 and TRDJ3, with D perhaps matching TRDD3 (6 bases). The V gene's germline CDR1 is NSMFDY and CDR2 ISSIKDK. V was pared by 4 bases and J by 0 bases, with 38 bases between. CDR3 length: 25 amino acids. The CDR3 spells CAAANRGSTSGGYKPISWDTRQMFF. DNA of the CDR3: TGTGCAGCAGCAAATCGGGGATCTACGTCCGGGGGTTACAAACCGATCTCCTGGGACACCCGACAGATGTTTTTC.

This clone has only a few counts. V and J are TRDV1 and TRDJ1, with 7 bases identical to TRDD2. CDR1 and CDR2 from the germline V gene are TSWWSYY and QGS. This CDR3 contains 20 residues. With 3 bases clipped from V and 0 bases from J, the junction kept 19 bases outside the gene matches. The CDR3 DNA sequence: TGTGCTCTTGGGGATCCAAGCATCCTTCCTCCGAACTCGTACACCGATAAACTCATCTTT. Amino acids: CALGDPSILPPNSYTDKLIF.

The rearrangement uses TRDV1 and TRDJ2; TRDD3 aligns across 8 bases. J lost 10 bases, V lost 0 bases, and 10 bases had no gene match. The CDR3 loop spans 16 amino acids. Germline V gives CDR1 TSWWSYY, CDR2 QGS. The CDR3 region has the DNA TGTGCTCTTGGGGAACTAGCCCCGTGGGGATACTTACAACTCTTCTTT. It encodes CALGELAPWGYLQLFF.

This clone was detected only a few times. This chain connects TRDV1 to TRDJ1; TRDD3 might be the D (5 bases). Deletions cut 9 bases from V and 0 bases from J, with 20 bases between. CDR1 TSWWSYY and CDR2 QGS come from the germline V gene. The length of the CDR3 is 16 residues. This CDR3 reads CALDNTGAMYTDKLIF. Here the CDR3 DNA reads TGTGCTCTGGACAATACTGGAGCTATGTACACCGATAAACTCATCTTT.

This sequence joins TRDV1 and TRDJ1; the D gene is possibly TRDD2 (6 bases). V lost 4 bases to trimming and J lost 0 bases, with 18 bases between them. Germline V gives CDR1 TSWWSYY, CDR2 QGS. The CDR3 consists of 17 residues. The CDR3 bases are TGTGCTCTTGGGGTACCCTTCCACGGGAAGTACACCGATAAACTCATCTTT. It codes for CALGVPFHGKYTDKLIF.

The V call is TRDV1, the J call TRDJ1, with 11 bases that match TRDD3. With V trimmed by 3 bases and J by 0 bases, 27 bases remained unmatched. CDR1 and CDR2 from the germline V gene are TSWWSYY and QGS. There are 24 residues in the CDR3. CDR3 sequence: CALGEAIPSILALGDIRYTDKLIF. The CDR3 DNA sequence: TGTGCTCTTGGGGAGGCCATTCCTTCGATCCTGGCACTGGGGGATATTCGGTACACCGATAAACTCATCTTT.

The chain is built from TRDV1 and TRDJ1; maybe TRDD3 (8 bases). There are 19 residues in the CDR3. Germline-derived CDR1 and CDR2 are TSWWSYY and QGS. V was clipped by 2 bases and J by 8 bases, with 30 bases between them. CDR3 region: CALGEVPDLPNGDTQKLIF. CDR3 nucleotide sequence: TGTGCTCTTGGGGAAGTACCCGATCTTCCTAACGGGGATACTCAGAAACTCATCTTT.

This clone has just a few counts. This chain connects TRDV1 to TRDJ1; D is possibly TRDD3 (8 bases). The V end lost 3 bases, the J end lost 1 base, and 36 bases lay between the germline ends. CDR1 and CDR2 (germline): TSWWSYY, QGS. This CDR3 is built from 23 residues. The CDR3 protein is CALGDFPIPTTLYWGYRTDKLIF. In DNA form, the CDR3 reads TGTGCTCTTGGGGACTTCCCGATTCCTACGACCCTGTACTGGGGATACCGCACCGATAAACTCATCTTT.

The chain links TRDV1 to TRDJ1, with 10 bases that match TRDD3. CDR3 length: 20 amino acids. V was clipped by 6 bases and J by 0 bases; unmatched bases: 19. Germline values: CDR1 TSWWSYY, CDR2 QGS. DNA for the CDR3: TGTGCTCTTGGATGGACTTTTGCGCGGTGGGGGATACACCACACCGATAAACTCATCTTT. Translation gives CALGWTFARWGIHHTDKLIF.

This chain links TRDV2 with TRDJ1; D may be TRDD3 (5 bases). V was clipped by 0 bases and J by 0 bases, with 16 bases between them. The germline V gene encodes CDR1 GEAIGNYY and CDR2 EKD. The CDR3 length is 17 residues. The CDR3 sequence is CACDTEGGRPYTDKLIF. As DNA, the CDR3 is TGTGCCTGTGACACCGAAGGGGGCCGCCCGTACACCGATAAACTCATCTTT.

This rearrangement joins TRDV1 to TRDJ1, with D possibly TRDD2 on 6 matching bases. Germline values: CDR1 TSWWSYY, CDR2 QGS. V lost 9 bases, J lost 2 bases, and 25 bases lay in between. This CDR3 is 17 amino acids long. The CDR3 DNA sequence: TGTGCTCTGACCTCCTACCGAGATCCTAGGAAAACCGATAAACTCATCTTT. Encoded protein: CALTSYRDPRKTDKLIF.

The chain employs TRDV1 and TRDJ1, with 9 bases fitting TRDD2. Trimming took 3 bases from V and 0 from J; bases not matched to a gene: 26. The CDR3 runs 23 residues. The V gene's germline CDR1 is TSWWSYY and CDR2 QGS. CDR3 amino acids: CALGDLPAFLRRGIPPYTDKLIF. CDR3 nucleotides: TGTGCTCTTGGGGACCTTCCGGCCTTCCTACGTAGAGGGATACCCCCTTACACCGATAAACTCATCTTT.

This clone has only a few counts. The chain joins TRDV1 to TRDJ1; TRDD3 matches 10 bases. Germline CDR1 TSWWSYY, CDR2 QGS. The CDR3 covers 21 residues. V dropped 4 bases and J dropped 0; count of bases not matched to a gene: 20. The CDR3, as DNA: TGTGCTCTTGGGGTAGACACACCTAACCTGGGGGATAGGCCCTACACCGATAAACTCATCTTT. Its protein product is CALGVDTPNLGDRPYTDKLIF.

The chain uses TRDV1 and TRDJ1, with 7 bases lining up with TRDD3. The length of the CDR3 is 21 residues. V dropped 3 bases and J dropped 4; count of bases not matched to a gene: 26. From germline, CDR1 is TSWWSYY and CDR2 QGS. The CDR3, as DNA: TGTGCTCTTGGGGACCCCGTCCCGCAGGCCCCCATCGGGGGATCGGACGATAAACTCATCTTT. Amino acid sequence: CALGDPVPQAPIGGSDDKLIF.

This clone was observed a few times. The genes are TRDV1 and TRDJ1, with 13 bases fitting TRDD3. V shed 4 bases, J shed 2 bases, and the junction held 19 bases outside the gene matches. Germline loops: CDR1 TSWWSYY, CDR2 QGS. The CDR3 extends over 21 amino acids. This CDR3 reads CALGANGETTGGYALTDKLIF. CDR3 coding DNA: TGTGCTCTTGGGGCCAATGGGGAGACTACTGGGGGATACGCCCTAACCGATAAACTCATCTTT.

This chain uses TRDV1 with TRDJ1, with 13 bases matching TRDD3. The germline CDR1 and CDR2 sequences are TSWWSYY and QGS. The CDR3 is 23 residues long. Germline trimming cut 0 bases from V and 0 bases from J; bases unmatched to any gene: 19. The CDR3 here is CALGELGFPEALLGDTYTDKLIF. CDR3 sequence (DNA): TGTGCTCTTGGGGAACTAGGATTCCCTGAGGCACTACTGGGGGATACGTACACCGATAAACTCATCTTT.

The chain uses TRDV1 and TRDJ1; a weak D match, TRDD3 (5 bases). The V end lost 0 bases, the J end lost 0 bases, and 11 bases lay between the germline ends. The CDR3 has 16 amino acids. Germline-derived CDR1 and CDR2 are TSWWSYY and QGS. CDR3 in amino acids: CALGELGGRYTDKLIF. The CDR3 DNA reads as TGTGCTCTTGGGGAACTGGGGGGCCGGTACACCGATAAACTCATCTTT.

This clone was detected a few times. The chain couples TRDV1 to TRDJ1; 8 nucleotides match TRDD3. Germline CDR1 reads TSWWSYY; CDR2 reads QGS. The length of the CDR3 is 17 residues. Trimming took 1 base from V and 1 from J; bases not matched to a gene: 8. As DNA, the CDR3 is TGTGCTCTTGGGGAACGAGGGATACGAGGACCCACCGATAAACTCATCTTT. Translation gives CALGERGIRGPTDKLIF.

The chain employs TRDV1 and TRDJ1; no clear D gene. Trimming took 0 bases from V and 8 from J, leaving 25 bases between them. There are 18 residues in the CDR3. The germline gives CDR1 TSWWSYY, CDR2 QGS. The CDR3 DNA follows: TGTGCTCTTGGGGAACTCCGGGTCAGTGGGAAGCGGCAGAAGAAACTCATCTTT. Amino acids: CALGELRVSGKRQKKLIF.

This clone was observed a few times. This sequence joins TRDV1 and TRDJ1; D not resolved. CDR3 length: 15 amino acids. Trimming cost V 0 bases and J 1 base, with 9 bases left between them. The germline V gene encodes CDR1 TSWWSYY and CDR2 QGS. The CDR3 region has the DNA TGTGCTCTTGGGGAACTAGCCGTATCCACCGATAAACTCATCTTT. The encoded protein is CALGELAVSTDKLIF.

The rearrangement joins TRDV1 to TRDJ1; 9 bases map to TRDD3. V shed 4 bases, J shed 0 bases, and the junction held 15 bases outside the gene matches. The CDR3 spans 19 residues. Germline V CDR1 and CDR2: TSWWSYY, QGS. CDR3 sequence: CALGGPWGAGGSYTDKLIF. The CDR3 coding sequence is TGTGCTCTTGGGGGCCCTTGGGGAGCTGGGGGATCGTACACCGATAAACTCATCTTT.

This clone showed up just a few times. The chain uses TRDV1 and TRDJ1; D possibly uses TRDD2 or TRDD3 (6 bases each). Germline V gene sequence: CDR1 TSWWSYY, CDR2 QGS. Trimming stripped 1 base from V and 0 bases from J, with 27 bases between. The CDR3 is 21 amino acids. As DNA, the CDR3 is TGTGCTCTTGGGGAACCACTCCTACTCGTGGGGGGTACCGGTGACACCGATAAACTCATCTTT. Its protein is CALGEPLLLVGGTGDTDKLIF.

This clone appeared a few times. J is TRDJ1 and V is TRDV1; the D gene is possibly TRDD2 (9 bases). The V end lost 3 bases, the J end lost 0 bases, and 32 bases lay between the germline ends. CDR1 is TSWWSYY, CDR2 QGS, per germline. This CDR3 region has 22 residues. CDR3 loop: CALGDPRPSYVWGTAYTDKLIF. CDR3 bases: TGTGCTCTTGGGGACCCCAGGCCTTCCTACGTCTGGGGGACTGCTTACACCGATAAACTCATCTTT.

This clone was seen only a few times. The chain joins TRDV1 to TRDJ1; TRDD2 matches at 9 bases. Germline CDR1 and CDR2: TSWWSYY and QGS. The V segment lost 4 bases and the J segment 6 bases; nucleotides outside the gene matches: 3. This CDR3 is 13 amino acids long. Here the CDR3 reads CALGAFLRYKLIF. In DNA form, the CDR3 reads TGTGCTCTTGGGGCCTTCCTACGTTATAAACTCATCTTT.